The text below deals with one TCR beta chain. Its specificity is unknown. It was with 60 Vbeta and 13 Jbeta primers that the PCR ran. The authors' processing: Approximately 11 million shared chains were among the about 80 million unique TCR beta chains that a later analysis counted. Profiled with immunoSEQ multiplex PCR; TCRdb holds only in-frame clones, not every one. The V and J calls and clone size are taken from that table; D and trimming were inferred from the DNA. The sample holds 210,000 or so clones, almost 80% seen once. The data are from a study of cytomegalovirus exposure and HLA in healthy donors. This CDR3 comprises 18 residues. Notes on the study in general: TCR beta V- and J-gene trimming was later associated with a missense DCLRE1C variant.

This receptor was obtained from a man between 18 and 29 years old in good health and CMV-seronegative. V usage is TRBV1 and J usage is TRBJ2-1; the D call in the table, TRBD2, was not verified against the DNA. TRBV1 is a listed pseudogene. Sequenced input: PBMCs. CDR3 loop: CTSSQPSLERGLYNEQFF. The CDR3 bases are TGCACCAGCAGCCAACCCAGTCTTGAGCGGGGGCTCTACAATGAGCAGTTCTTC.